One sample yielded the 32 T cell receptor beta chains listed below, sequenced in a study of PD-1 blockade in classical Hodgkin lymphoma. Measured with immunoSEQ multiplex PCR; TCRdb has only the in-frame clones, and not every one. Seen here are 4,000 or so clones, roughly three fifths observed once, and the top ten hold 45% to 50%. Noted time point: cycle 4 day 1 (C4D1), after 6 weeks of nivolumab. Relapse after autologous stem cell transplantation occurred in every patient, and brentuximab vedotin exposure varied. Magnetic negative selection was used to purify CD8+ T cells from thawed PBMCs. Sample: CD8+ T cells from blood, taken before the fourth cycle of nivolumab. The receptors shown here come from a human donor with classical Hodgkin lymphoma.

In this sample, this clone turned up a few times. This chain links TRBV7-6 with TRBJ2-7; D gene ambiguous. The CDR3 runs to 13 residues. In germline, CDR1 is SGHVS, CDR2 FNYEAQ. The V end lost 1 base, the J end lost 4 bases, and 8 bases lay between the germline ends. DNA of the CDR3: TGTGCCAGCAGCTTAGTAGACGGATACGAGCAGTACTTC. Protein product: CASSLVDGYEQYF.

Of note for this clone: One junction end does not reproduce the germline sequence, and a read error may be involved. V gene TRBV4-3 combines with J gene TRBJ2-7, with TRBD1 matching 8 bases. This CDR3 spans 14 amino acids. Germline CDR1 reads LGHNA; CDR2 reads YSLEER. The CDR3 bases are TGCGCCAGCAGCGAAGACAGGGGTTCCTACGAGCAGTACTTC. Amino acids: CASSEDRGSYEQYF.

This chain links TRBV28 with TRBJ1-5; D may be TRBD1 (5 bases). The germline gives CDR1 MDHEN, CDR2 SYDVKM. This CDR3 region has 15 residues. V was shortened by 5 bases and J by 6 bases, with 17 bases between the two germline ends. The CDR3 DNA sequence: TGTGCCAGCAGTCCCGACTCCGGGACGAGTCAGCCCCAGCATTTT. Residues: CASSPDSGTSQPQHF.

The CDR3 sequence: CASGKTGRSYEQYF. For the CDR3, the DNA is TGTGCCAGCGGTAAGACAGGGAGATCCTACGAGCAGTACTTC. The V and J genes are TRBV6-5 and TRBJ2-7; 7 bases agree with TRBD1. This CDR3 has 14 amino acids. CDR1 is MNHEY and CDR2 is SVGAGI in the germline V gene. The trim removed 8 bases at V and 1 base at J, leaving 8 bases unmatched.

The chain has TRBV5-4 and TRBJ1-2; D call uncertain. Germline V lookup: CDR1 SGHNT, CDR2 YYREEE (reference sequence). The CDR3 contains 15 residues. Trimming left V 0 bases short and J 3 bases short, with 12 bases between. DNA of the CDR3: TGTGCCAGCAGCTTGGAAAGTAACGGCTACTATGGCTACACCTTC. Protein product: CASSLESNGYYGYTF.

This clone was recorded a few times. V usage is TRBV5-4 and J usage is TRBJ2-7; D not certain. This CDR3 spans 13 amino acids. The germline CDR1 and CDR2 sequences are SGHNT and YYREEE (reference sequence). Trimming stripped 4 bases from V and 5 bases from J, with 13 bases between. Here the CDR3 DNA reads TGTGCCAGCAGCATAACCGCAGCCCACGAGCAGTACTTC. Amino acid sequence: CASSITAAHEQYF.

CDR3 DNA: TGCGCCAGCAGCTTGGACGTGGACAGGGATGAAGCTTTCTTT. It codes for CASSLDVDRDEAFF. The chain uses TRBV5-1 and TRBJ1-1; 8 bases agree with TRBD1. The CDR3 covers 14 residues. Germline V gene data show CDR1 as SGHRS and CDR2 as YFSETQ. J gave up 7 bases and V 0 bases, and 5 bases lay outside the gene matches.

The chain combines TRBV30 with TRBJ1-5; D remains unclear. The V end lost 2 bases, the J end lost 2 bases, and 13 bases lay between the germline ends. The CDR3 loop spans 15 amino acids. Germline V gene data show CDR1 as GTSNPN and CDR2 as SVGIG (reference sequence). The CDR3 region is CAWSPPGSGNQPQHF. In DNA form, the CDR3 reads TGTGCCTGGAGTCCCCCGGGGTCGGGCAATCAGCCCCAGCATTTT.

This sequence joins TRBV7-9 and TRBJ2-1; the D gene is possibly TRBD1 (5 bases). V was cut by 5 bases and J by 10 bases, with 21 bases left in between. The germline V gene has CDR1 SEHNR and CDR2 FQNEAQ (reference sequence). This CDR3 has 15 residues. The CDR3 protein is CASSPSPQPGSEQFF. The DNA for the CDR3 is TGTGCCAGCAGCCCAAGTCCCCAACCAGGGTCGGAGCAGTTCTTC.

In its sample, this clone is medium-sized (0.01 to 0.1%). The rearrangement uses TRBV27 and TRBJ1-2; 7 bases line up with TRBD1. Germline V CDR1 and CDR2: MNHEY, SMNVEV (reference sequence). J gave up 6 bases and V 4 bases, and 11 bases lay outside the gene matches. The CDR3 totals 15 residues. In DNA, the CDR3 is TGTGCCAGCAGTTCATATCAGGGGGGGCGGGATGGCTACACCTTC. Protein sequence: CASSSYQGGRDGYTF.

The chain joins TRBV5-4 to TRBJ2-5; D possibly corresponds to TRBD2 (6 bases). The DNA end is a closer match to TRBJ2-7, so the J assignment may be wrong. Germline CDR1 is SGHNT and CDR2 is YYREEE (reference sequence). CDR3 size: 13 residues. The chain's CDR3 is CASSFGGDYEQYF. The CDR3 coding sequence is TGTGCCAGCAGCTTTGGCGGGGACTACGAGCAGTACTTC.

The chain couples TRBV7-9 to TRBJ2-1; D not resolved. V dropped 2 bases and J dropped 2 bases, with 16 bases sitting between them. Germline CDR1 and CDR2: SEHNR and FQNEAQ (reference sequence). This CDR3 contains 17 residues. Here the CDR3 DNA reads TGTGCCAGCAGCTTATCTCTTTCGACATATACCTACAATGAGCAGTTCTTC. It specifies CASSLSLSTYTYNEQFF. Full variable domain (outside the CDR3, taken from reference TRBV7-9 and TRBJ2-1): DTGVSQNPRHKITKRGQNVTFRCDPISEHNRLYWYRQTLGQGPEFLTYFQNEAQLEKSRLLSDRFSAERPKGSFSTLEIQRTEQGDSAMYLCASSLSLSTYTYNEQFFGPGTRLTVL.

This chain uses TRBV13 with TRBJ2-1, with D uncertain. Germline assignment: CDR1 PRHDT and CDR2 FYEKMQ (reference sequence). This CDR3 contains 14 residues. The V end was cut by 1 base, the J end by 10 bases, with 14 bases between. CDR3 sequence reads: CASSLVSGTREQFF. CDR3 nucleotide sequence: TGTGCCAGCAGCTTAGTGTCCGGAACCCGGGAGCAGTTCTTC.

The V gene is TRBV21-1, the J gene TRBJ1-5. TRBV21-1 is reported as a pseudogene. This CDR3 spans 15 amino acids. The DNA for the CDR3 is TGTGCCAGCAGCAAAGTTGGGGAGAGCAATCAGCCCCAGCATTTT. Residues: CASSKVGESNQPQHF.

This clone was detected only a few times. This chain connects TRBV13 to TRBJ2-7; 7 positions agree with TRBD1. Per germline, CDR1 PRHDT and CDR2 FYEKMQ (reference sequence). This CDR3 has 14 residues. The junction had 8 bases not matched to a gene; V was cut back by 5 bases and J by 4 bases. The CDR3: CASSTRQGTYEQYF. CDR3 DNA: TGTGCCAGCAGCACCCGACAGGGTACTTACGAGCAGTACTTC. Filled out from reference TRBV13 and TRBJ2-7, the complete variable domain reads AAGVIQSPRHLIKEKRETATLKCYPIPRHDTVYWYQQGPGQDPQFLISFYEKMQSDKGSIPDRFSAQQFSDYHSELNMSSLELGDSALYFCASSTRQGTYEQYFGPGTRLTVT.

This clone was seen once. The gene calls are TRBV9 and TRBJ2-7; D possibly corresponds to TRBD2 (7 bases). The V and J ends lost 2 bases and 0 bases respectively, with 9 bases between them. The CDR3 covers 14 residues. The germline CDR1 and CDR2 sequences are SGDLS and YYNGEE. CDR3 DNA: TGTGCCAGCAGCGTCGGGGGGCCCTCCTACGAGCAGTACTTC. Its protein product is CASSVGGPSYEQYF.

This clone showed up just once. The chain employs TRBV30 and TRBJ2-7, with TRBD1 matching over 7 bases. The CDR3 is 13 residues long. The V gene end was trimmed by 5 bases and the J gene end by 3 bases; junction bases not matched to a gene: 7. Germline-derived CDR1 and CDR2 are GTSNPN and SVGIG (reference sequence). For the CDR3, the DNA is TGTGCCTGGGACAGGGTCGGGGTCTACGAGCAGTACTTC. Translating gives CAWDRVGVYEQYF. Combining the CDR3 with reference TRBV30 and TRBJ2-7 gives the whole variable domain SQTIHQWPATLVQPVGSPLSLECTVEGTSNPNLYWYRQAAGRGLQLLFYSVGIGQISSEVPQNLSASRPQDRQFILSSKKLLLSDSGFYLCAWDRVGVYEQYFGPGTRLTVT.

Regarding this clone: Germline and junction disagree at one end, which may indicate a read error. The CDR3 nucleotides are TGCGCCAGCAGCCAGAACCTCCGGGACAGGGGAAATTCACCCCTCCACTTT. Protein: CASSQNLRDRGNSPLHF. The chain recombines TRBV5-4 with TRBJ1-6; TRBD1 agrees at 10 bases. CDR3 length equals 17 residues. Germline CDR1 is SGHNT and CDR2 is YYREEE (reference sequence).

This sequence joins TRBV4-2 and TRBJ2-3; D not certain. Trimming took off 3 bases at V and 3 bases at J, with 13 bases between the two ends. CDR3 length: 15 residues. From germline, CDR1 is LGHNA and CDR2 YNFKEQ. CDR3 bases: TGTGCCAGCAGCCAGACCCGAGCAACGACAGATACGCAGTATTTT. Its translation is CASSQTRATTDTQYF.

This clone was seen only a few times. The chain is built from TRBV21-1 and TRBJ1-2; no DNA check was done on the table's D call, TRBD1. TRBV21-1 has pseudogene status. The CDR3 has 15 amino acids. The CDR3, as DNA: TGTGCCAGCAACCCCCGGGACAGGGGGCTAGATGGCTACACCTTC. Its protein is CASNPRDRGLDGYTF.

This clone occurred a few times. The rearrangement links TRBV7-7 to TRBJ2-5; D not certain. V lost 3 bases and J lost 5, with 13 bases in between. This CDR3 region has 14 residues. Looked up from germline, CDR1 is SSHAT and CDR2 is FNYEAQ (reference sequence). The CDR3 nucleotides are TGTGCCAGCAGCTTCTTTCAAGAAGCGGAGACCCAGTACTTC. This translates into CASSFFQEAETQYF. The full variable domain, in which reference TRBV7-7 and TRBJ2-5 provide the parts outside the CDR3, is GAGVSQSPRYKVTKRGQDVTLRCDPISSHATLYWYQQALGQGPEFLTYFNYEAQPDKSGLPSDRFSAERPEGSISTLTIQRTEQRDSAMYRCASSFFQEAETQYFGPGTRLLVL.

The gene calls are TRBV4-1 and TRBJ2-7; the D is unclear. CDR1 is MGHRA and CDR2 is YSYEKL in the germline V gene. V shed 1 base and J shed 6 bases, with 7 bases lying between them. This CDR3 region has 12 residues. The CDR3 protein is CASSQVLGEQYF. The DNA of the CDR3 is TGCGCCAGCAGCCAAGTCCTAGGCGAGCAGTACTTC.

The chain joins TRBV7-8 to TRBJ1-5; the match to TRBD1 covers 11 bases. Unmatched junction bases numbered 9, after V lost 4 bases and J lost 7 bases. Germline CDR1 and CDR2: SGHVS and FQNEAQ. This CDR3 spans 16 amino acids. CDR3 DNA sequence: TGTGCCAGCAGCTACCGGACAGGGGGCTATGGACAGCCCCAGCATTTT. Translation gives CASSYRTGGYGQPQHF. The variable domain in full, with the rest retrieved from reference TRBV7-8 and TRBJ1-5, is GAGVSQSPRYKVAKRGQDVALRCDPISGHVSLFWYQQALGQGPEFLTYFQNEAQLDKSGLPSDRFFAERPEGSVSTLKIQRTQQEDSAVYLCASSYRTGGYGQPQHFGDGTRLSIL.

The V call is TRBV18, the J call TRBJ2-3; D gene unclear. Germline V gene lookup returns CDR1 KGHSH and CDR2 LQKENI. Trimming cost V 2 bases and J 4 bases, with 4 bases left between them. CDR3 length: 12 residues. DNA for the CDR3: TGTGCCAGCTCACCAGAGTCAGATACGCAGTATTTT. Its protein product is CASSPESDTQYF.

This clone was picked up a small number of times. The chain uses TRBV6-6 and TRBJ2-7; tentatively, D is TRBD1 or TRBD2 (6 bases each). Per the germline V gene, CDR1 is MNHNY and CDR2 is SVGAGI (reference sequence). CDR3 size: 14 residues. Trimming took 6 bases from V and 3 from J, leaving 15 bases between them. CDR3 nucleotides: TGTGCCAGCAGCCGAACGGGGGCGGACTACGAGCAGTACTTC. This encodes CASSRTGADYEQYF.

This chain joins TRBV4-1 and TRBJ1-2; 7 bases match TRBD1. Germline lookup yields CDR1 MGHRA and CDR2 YSYEKL. The V segment lost 2 bases and the J segment 2 bases; nucleotides outside the gene matches: 17. The CDR3 extends over 19 amino acids. Here the CDR3 DNA reads TGCGCCAGCAGCCAAAATACCCCACAGTGGGACAGCCCAAACTATGGCTACACCTTC. Translating it yields CASSQNTPQWDSPNYGYTF.

In its sample, this clone was seen a few times. The chain links TRBV7-6 to TRBJ1-1, with 10 bases matching TRBD1. Germline CDR1 and CDR2: SGHVS and FNYEAQ. V shed 5 bases and J 7 bases; nucleotides not matched to a gene: 10. This CDR3 has 15 amino acids. The CDR3 here is CASSQTLGQGNEAFF. CDR3 nucleotides: TGTGCCAGCAGCCAGACCTTGGGACAGGGGAATGAAGCTTTCTTT.

This chain connects TRBV9 to TRBJ2-1; the D gene is possibly TRBD2 (6 bases). Trimming took off 4 bases at V and 0 bases at J, with 8 bases between the two ends. CDR1 is SGDLS and CDR2 is YYNGEE in the germline V gene. The CDR3 contains 14 residues. The CDR3 sequence: CASSSGGSYNEQFF. CDR3 bases: TGTGCCAGCAGCTCCGGGGGCTCCTACAATGAGCAGTTCTTC.

By sample fraction, this clone is large. The chain carries TRBV11-3 and TRBJ1-4, with 8 bases identical to TRBD1. CDR1 and CDR2 from the germline V gene are SGHNT and YENEEA. Unmatched junction bases numbered 1, after V lost 4 bases and J lost 0 bases. The CDR3 loop spans 15 amino acids. The CDR3 region has the DNA TGTGCCAGCAGCTCGACAGGGGCAACTAATGAAAAACTGTTTTTT. It codes for CASSSTGATNEKLFF.

This sequence joins TRBV15 and TRBJ2-7; maybe TRBD1 (6 bases). The V and J ends lost 0 bases and 1 base respectively, with 10 bases between them. The germline V gene encodes CDR1 LNHNV and CDR2 YYDKDF (reference sequence). The CDR3 covers 15 residues. CDR3 DNA sequence: TGTGCCACCAGCAGAGAGAGAGGGGGATCCTACGAGCAGTACTTC. This sequence encodes CATSRERGGSYEQYF.

As for this clone: The same CDR3 arises from other DNA sequences in this sample as well. The chain couples TRBV7-3 to TRBJ2-5; no firm D call. V was clipped by 3 bases and J by 5 bases, with 10 bases between them. The CDR3 runs 13 residues. Per germline, CDR1 SGHTA and CDR2 FQGTGA. The CDR3 nucleotides are TGTGCCAGCAGCTTGGGCCTTCGGGAGACCCAGTACTTC. Protein product: CASSLGLRETQYF.

The gene calls are TRBV4-1 and TRBJ2-7; D is unresolved. The germline V and J ends were trimmed by 1 base and 7 bases, with 17 bases remaining between them. The length of the CDR3 is 15 residues. CDR1 and CDR2 (germline): MGHRA, YSYEKL. The DNA for the CDR3 is TGCGCCAGCAGCCAAGTTGAGGAAGGGATGGGGGAGCAGTACTTC. The encoded protein is CASSQVEEGMGEQYF.